In its sample, the clone carrying this TCR beta chain was seen once. Its antigen is not known. This entry comes from a study of CD8+ T cells in alopecia areata. Sequencing relied on a cDNA template that was reverse transcribed from extracted RNA. Clones were sequenced by immunoSEQ multiplex PCR, and TCRdb holds only the in-frame ones, with some missing. The sample consists of approximately 4,600 clones, roughly 60% of them appearing once. Study outcomes and limitations: Lesional scalp, especially alopecia totalis/universalis, showed higher clonality than normal scalp. Possibly because of HLA-related factors, TCR sharing was less clear across patients than in mice.

Treatment denoted: oral pan-JAK inhibitor, 5-10 mg twice daily. Lesional scalp punch biopsies and peripheral blood came from alopecia areata patients. This TCR was sampled from a human donor with alopecia areata. The sequencing here drew on skin, taken at approximately week 36, from a patient treated with tofacitinib.

CDR3 bases: TGTGCCAGCAGACAGGGTCCCTTTGGAAACACCATATATTTT. Encoded protein: CASRQGPFGNTIYF. The V and J genes are TRBV7-2 and TRBJ1-3; D possibly corresponds to TRBD1 (6 bases). The V gene lost 6 bases and the J gene lost 3 bases, with 12 bases spanning the gap. Looked up from germline, CDR1 is SGHTA and CDR2 is FQGNSA. The CDR3 consists of 14 residues.